This is a list of T cell receptor beta chains from one sample in a study of tumor-infiltrating lymphocytes in localized non-small cell lung cancer. Sequenced by immunoSEQ multiplex PCR; TCRdb stores in-frame clones only, minus some. The sample gives approximately 9,500 clones, about two thirds of which show up once; roughly 14% is in the top ten. Sequencing was done on a sample of lung tumor tissue. These receptors were obtained from a human donor with non-small cell lung cancer. Both conserved end residues are part of each CDR3. Fields, in order: D gene, clone size, J gene, V gene, CDR3 DNA, CDR3 protein. A D gene is named only where the DNA matches it firmly. Some rows mark clone size as missing; the rest say once, few, many or name a class of expanded clone.

>.|.|TRBJ2-7|TRBV6-1
TGTGCCAGCGGCGGGCGGCACTCCTACGAGCAGTACTTC
CASGGRHSYEQYF
>.|medium-sized|TRBJ1-1|TRBV9
TGTGCCAGCAGCTCTACAGGGCGAAACACTGAAGCTTTCTTT
CASSSTGRNTEAFF
>.|.|TRBJ1-6|TRBV18
TGTGCCAGCTCACCCGCCCAGGGGCCACCCCTCCACTTT
CASSPAQGPPLHF
>.|.|TRBJ2-2|TRBV7-3
TGTGCCAGCAGCTCAGGACTAACGAACACCGGGGAGCTGTTTTTT
CASSSGLTNTGELFF
>.|.|TRBJ2-3|TRBV14
TGTGCCAGCAGCCAAGCAAGGGGCGCAGATACGCAGTATTTT
CASSQARGADTQYF
>.|few|TRBJ2-1|TRBV29-1
TGCAGCGTTTTCGGGGGGACAGGCGGCAATGAGCAGTTCTTC
CSVFGGTGGNEQFF
>.|.|TRBJ2-7|TRBV27
TGTGCCAGCAGTTTATCACCAAGGCCCTGGGAGTACGAGCAGTACTTC
CASSLSPRPWEYEQYF
>.|.|TRBJ1-1|TRBV30
TGTGCCGGTACCGAGAGGAACACTGAAGCTTTCTTT
CAGTERNTEAFF
>.|once|TRBJ2-7|TRBV6-1
TGTGCCAGCAGTGAAACGGGCTCCTACGAGCAGTACTTC
CASSETGSYEQYF
>.|.|TRBJ2-7|TRBV11-1
TGTGCCAGCAGCTTAGCAGGGATCTCCTACGAGCAGTACTTC
CASSLAGISYEQYF
>.|.|TRBJ1-4|TRBV28
TGTGCCAGCAGTTCCCCCTTCCGTGTGGGCTTAGGGGAAAAACTGTTTTTT
CASSSPFRVGLGEKLFF
>.|.|TRBJ2-1|TRBV7-2
TGTGCCAGCAGCTTAGACGTGGGGGGCTTACTTAATGAGCAGTTCTTC
CASSLDVGGLLNEQFF
>.|.|TRBJ1-4|TRBV11-2
TGTGCCAGCAGCGACGGGGTTGAAAAACTGTTTTTT
CASSDGVEKLFF
>TRBD1|.|TRBJ1-5|TRBV7-3
TGTGCCAGCAGCCGAGGGACAGCCAACTCGCCCCAGCATTTT
CASSRGTANSPQHF
>.|.|TRBJ1-1|TRBV10-3
TGTGCCATCAGTGACAGGGTACCCACTGAAGCTTTCTTT
CAISDRVPTEAFF
>.|.|TRBJ1-3|TRBV5-6
TGTGCCAGCAGCTCAAGGAGCTCCGGAAACACCATATATTTT
CASSSRSSGNTIYF
>.|.|TRBJ1-2|TRBV5-1
TGCGCCAGCAGCTTTCTGCGGGAGACTAGCTATGGCTACACCTTC
CASSFLRETSYGYTF
>TRBD1|.|TRBJ1-4|TRBV6-5
TGTGCCAGCAGGACCACAGGGGGCCCTGAAAAACTGTTTTTT
CASRTTGGPEKLFF
>TRBD1|.|TRBJ1-2|TRBV10-2
TGCGCCAGCAGTCGGACAGGGGGCTGGTATGGCTACACCTTC
CASSRTGGWYGYTF
>TRBD1|.|TRBJ1-2|TRBV7-9
TGTGCCAGCAGCTCGGAACAGGGGAACTATGGCTACACCTTC
CASSSEQGNYGYTF
>TRBD1|.|TRBJ1-1|TRBV28
TGTGCCAGCAGTTTCCAGGGGGCGGAAGGAACTTTCTTT
CASSFQGAEGTFF
>.|few|TRBJ1-2|TRBV4-3
TGCGCCAGCAGCCAAGATGGGGATCTGTACTATGGCTACACCTTC
CASSQDGDLYYGYTF
>TRBD1|.|TRBJ2-7|TRBV28
TGTGCCAGCAGTCCGGGACAGGGGTTGTACGAGCAGTACTTC
CASSPGQGLYEQYF
>TRBD1|.|TRBJ2-1|TRBV5-4
TGTGCCAGCAGCTTGGGGCCAGGGGGCCACAATGAGCAGTTCTTC
CASSLGPGGHNEQFF
>.|.|TRBJ1-1|TRBV16
TGTGCCAGCAGCGAAACGGGCCCGGGGGCGTATAGTGAAGCTTTCTTT
CASSETGPGAYSEAFF
>.|.|TRBJ2-5|TRBV6-1
TGTGCCAGCAGTGAACGGGCAAACCAAGAGACCCAGTACTTC
CASSERANQETQYF
>TRBD2|.|TRBJ2-7|TRBV25-1
TGTGCCAGCAGTGGGCTAGCGGGAGGGTCTTACGAGCAGTACTTC
CASSGLAGGSYEQYF
>.|.|TRBJ2-5|TRBV7-9
TGTGCCAGCAGCTCCCCCCAAGGTAGCGAGACCCAGTACTTC
CASSSPQGSETQYF
>TRBD1|.|TRBJ2-7|TRBV18
TGTGCCAGCTCATTGGACAGGGCCTTCTCCTACGAGCAGTACTTC
CASSLDRAFSYEQYF
>.|.|TRBJ1-5|TRBV27
TGTGCCAGCAGTTTACCTCCGGACGCCCGCCTCAGGAAAGCACATCAGCCCCAGCATTTT
CASSLPPDARLRKAHQPQHF
>.|.|TRBJ2-1|TRBV11-2
TGTGCCAGCAGCCTGGAGGGCTACAATGAGCAGTTCTTC
CASSLEGYNEQFF
>.|.|TRBJ2-7|TRBV5-1
TGCGCCAGCAGCCAAACAGGGACCTCCTACGAGCAGTACTTC
CASSQTGTSYEQYF
>TRBD1|.|TRBJ2-7|TRBV7-9
TGTGCCAGCACGGCAGGGGGCTCCTACGAGCAGTACTTC
CASTAGGSYEQYF
>TRBD2|once|TRBJ2-3|TRBV27
TGTGCCAGCAGTTTTGAGGGCCTAGCGGGAGCAGATACGCAGTATTTT
CASSFEGLAGADTQYF
>TRBD1|.|TRBJ2-7|TRBV6-5
TGTGCCAGCAGTCGGGACAGGGCCTCCTACGAGCAGTACTTC
CASSRDRASYEQYF
>.|.|TRBJ2-6|TRBV9
TGTGCCAGCAGCGTAGGTGGCCCTAGGGCTGGGGCCAACGTCCTGACTTTC
CASSVGGPRAGANVLTF
>.|once|TRBJ1-2|TRBV6-1
TGTGCCAGCAGTGCCCTCGGGGAGGGGATCTATGGCTACACCTTC
CASSALGEGIYGYTF
>.|.|TRBJ2-3|TRBV5-1
TGCGCCAGCAGCTTGTCAGGGGTAAGAGATACGCAGTATTTT
CASSLSGVRDTQYF
>.|.|TRBJ2-2|TRBV9
TGTGCCAGCAGCGTAGCTACAGTTAGCACCGGGGAGCTGTTTTTT
CASSVATVSTGELFF